There are a few counts of the clone carrying this T cell receptor beta chain. The antigen remains undetermined. The record originates from a study of blood T cells in healthy people across ages. Broader study findings: Higher diversity, along with more naive CD4+ cells, distinguished long-lived donors from aged donors. Those diversity estimates obtained from one million T cells were thought to be underestimates. As age increased, TCR beta diversity per million T cells fell in a roughly linear fashion.

Alongside a J-beta primer mix, a sample-barcoded 5' primer served in a second PCR lasting roughly 6 to 11 cycles. TCRdb reanalysed the 5' RACE reads using MiXCR and keeps one entry per CDR3 protein. The sample carries about a million distinct CDR3 sequences, 45% to 50% recorded once. This CDR3 is 13 amino acids long. Germline V CDR1 and CDR2: SGHTA, FQGNSA. V lost 1 base, J lost 3 bases, and 7 bases lay in between. Sequenced: blood. The source is a young man in good health. V is TRBV7-2 and J is TRBJ2-7, with a weak D call TRBD2 (5 bases). In nucleotides, the CDR3 is TGTGCCAGCAGCTTAGGGACTCTCTACGAGCAGTACTTC. This translates into CASSLGTLYEQYF.